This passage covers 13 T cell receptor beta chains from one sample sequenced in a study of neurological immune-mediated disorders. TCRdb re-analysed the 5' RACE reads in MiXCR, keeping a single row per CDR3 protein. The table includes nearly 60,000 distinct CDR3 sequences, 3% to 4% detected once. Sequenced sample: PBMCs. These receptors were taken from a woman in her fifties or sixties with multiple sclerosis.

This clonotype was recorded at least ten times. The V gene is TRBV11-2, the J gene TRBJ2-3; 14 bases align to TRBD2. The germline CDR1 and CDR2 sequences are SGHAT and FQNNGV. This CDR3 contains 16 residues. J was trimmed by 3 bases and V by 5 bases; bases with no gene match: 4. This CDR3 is CASSPRTSGRTDTQYF. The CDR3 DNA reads TGTGCCAGCAGCCCTCGGACTAGCGGGAGGACAGATACGCAGTATTTT.

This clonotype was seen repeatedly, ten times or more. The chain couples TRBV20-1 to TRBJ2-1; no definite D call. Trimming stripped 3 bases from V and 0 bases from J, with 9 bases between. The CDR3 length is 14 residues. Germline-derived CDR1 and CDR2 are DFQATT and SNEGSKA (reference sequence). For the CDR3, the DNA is TGCAGTGCTAGCGGACCGGACTCCTACAATGAGCAGTTCTTC. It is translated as CSASGPDSYNEQFF.

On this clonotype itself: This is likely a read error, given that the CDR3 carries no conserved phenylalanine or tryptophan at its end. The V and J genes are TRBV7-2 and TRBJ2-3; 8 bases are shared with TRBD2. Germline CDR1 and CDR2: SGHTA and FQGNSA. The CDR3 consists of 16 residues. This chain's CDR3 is CASSFLAGGSTDTQYL. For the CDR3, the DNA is TGTGCCAGCAGCTTCCTCGCGGGGGGCAGCACGGATACGCAGTATTTA.

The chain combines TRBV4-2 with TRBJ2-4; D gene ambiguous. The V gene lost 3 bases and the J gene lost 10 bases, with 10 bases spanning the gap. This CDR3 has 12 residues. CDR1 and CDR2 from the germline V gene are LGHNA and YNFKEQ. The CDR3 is CASSHGRKIQYF. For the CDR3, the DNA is TGTGCCAGCAGCCACGGTCGGAAAATTCAGTACTTC.

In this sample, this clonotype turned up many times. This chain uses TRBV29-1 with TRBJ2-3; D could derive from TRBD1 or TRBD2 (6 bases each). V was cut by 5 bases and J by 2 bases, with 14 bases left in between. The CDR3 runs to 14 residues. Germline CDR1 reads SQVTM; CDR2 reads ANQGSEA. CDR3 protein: CSVQAGHHTDTQYF. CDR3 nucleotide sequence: TGCAGCGTTCAGGCGGGACACCACACAGATACGCAGTATTTT.

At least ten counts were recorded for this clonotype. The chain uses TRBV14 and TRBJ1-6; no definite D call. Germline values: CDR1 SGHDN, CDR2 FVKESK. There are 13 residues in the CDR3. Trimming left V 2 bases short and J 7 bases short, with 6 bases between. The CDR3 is CASSQHKNSPLHF. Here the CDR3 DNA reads TGTGCCAGCAGCCAACACAAGAATTCACCCCTCCACTTT.

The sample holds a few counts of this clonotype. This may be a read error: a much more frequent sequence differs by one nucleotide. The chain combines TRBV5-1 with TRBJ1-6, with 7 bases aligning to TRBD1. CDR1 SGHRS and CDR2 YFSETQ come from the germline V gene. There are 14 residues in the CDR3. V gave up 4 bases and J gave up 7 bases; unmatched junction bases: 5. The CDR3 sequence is CASSHDRVNSPLHF. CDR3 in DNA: TGCGCCAGCAGCCACGACAGGGTAAATTCACCCCTCCACTTT.

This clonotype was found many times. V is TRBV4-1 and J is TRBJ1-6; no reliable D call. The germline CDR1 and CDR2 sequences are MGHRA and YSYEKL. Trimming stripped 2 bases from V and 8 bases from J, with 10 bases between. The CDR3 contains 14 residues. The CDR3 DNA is TGCGCCAGCAGCCAAATGAGCCTGGATTCACCCCTCCACTTT. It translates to CASSQMSLDSPLHF.

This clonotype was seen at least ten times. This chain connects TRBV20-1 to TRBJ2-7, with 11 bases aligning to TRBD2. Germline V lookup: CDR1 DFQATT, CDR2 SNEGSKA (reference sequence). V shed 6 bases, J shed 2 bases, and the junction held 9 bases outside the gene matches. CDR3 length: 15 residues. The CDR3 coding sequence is TGCAGTGCCATCCTTAGCGGGAGGGCCACCTACGAGCAGTACTTC. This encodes CSAILSGRATYEQYF.

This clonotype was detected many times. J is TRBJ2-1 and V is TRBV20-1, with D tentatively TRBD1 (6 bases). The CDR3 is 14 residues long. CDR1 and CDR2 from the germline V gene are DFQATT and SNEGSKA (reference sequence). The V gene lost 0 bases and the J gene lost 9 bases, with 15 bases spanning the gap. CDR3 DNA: TGCAGTGCTAGAGATAGCTACAGGGTTGGTGAGCAGTTCTTC. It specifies CSARDSYRVGEQFF.

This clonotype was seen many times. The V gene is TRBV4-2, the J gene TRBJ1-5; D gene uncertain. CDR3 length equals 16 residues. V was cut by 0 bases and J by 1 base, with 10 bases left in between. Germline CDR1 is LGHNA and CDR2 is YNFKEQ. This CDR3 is CASSQDQAASNQPQHF. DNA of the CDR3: TGTGCCAGCAGCCAAGATCAGGCGGCGAGCAATCAGCCCCAGCATTTT.

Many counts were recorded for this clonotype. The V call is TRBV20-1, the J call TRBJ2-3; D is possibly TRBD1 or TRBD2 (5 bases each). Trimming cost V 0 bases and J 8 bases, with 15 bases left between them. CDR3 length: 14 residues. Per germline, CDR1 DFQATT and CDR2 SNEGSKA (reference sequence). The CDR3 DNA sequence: TGCAGTGCTAGAGATGAGGGGTCGAGACGTACGCAGTATTTT. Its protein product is CSARDEGSRRTQYF.

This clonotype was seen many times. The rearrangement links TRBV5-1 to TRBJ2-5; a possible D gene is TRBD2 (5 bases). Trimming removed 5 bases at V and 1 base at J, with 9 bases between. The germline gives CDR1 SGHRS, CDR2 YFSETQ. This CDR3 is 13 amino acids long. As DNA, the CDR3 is TGCGCCAGCAGGGCGGGTTTCCAAGAGACCCAGTACTTC. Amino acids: CASRAGFQETQYF.